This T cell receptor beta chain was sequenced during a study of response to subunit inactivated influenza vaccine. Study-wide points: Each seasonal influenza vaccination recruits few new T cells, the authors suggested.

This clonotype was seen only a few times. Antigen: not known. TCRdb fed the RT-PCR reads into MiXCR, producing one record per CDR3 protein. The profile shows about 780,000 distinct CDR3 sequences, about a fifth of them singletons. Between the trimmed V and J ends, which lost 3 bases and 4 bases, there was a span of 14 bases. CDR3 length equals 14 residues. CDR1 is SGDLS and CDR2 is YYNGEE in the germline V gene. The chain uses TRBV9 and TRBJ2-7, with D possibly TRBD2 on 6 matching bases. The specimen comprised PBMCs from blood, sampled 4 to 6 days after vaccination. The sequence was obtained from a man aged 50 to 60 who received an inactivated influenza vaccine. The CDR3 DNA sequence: TGTGCCAGCAGCGGAGGGACTTCTTTTTACGAGCAGTACTTC. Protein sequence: CASSGGTSFYEQYF.